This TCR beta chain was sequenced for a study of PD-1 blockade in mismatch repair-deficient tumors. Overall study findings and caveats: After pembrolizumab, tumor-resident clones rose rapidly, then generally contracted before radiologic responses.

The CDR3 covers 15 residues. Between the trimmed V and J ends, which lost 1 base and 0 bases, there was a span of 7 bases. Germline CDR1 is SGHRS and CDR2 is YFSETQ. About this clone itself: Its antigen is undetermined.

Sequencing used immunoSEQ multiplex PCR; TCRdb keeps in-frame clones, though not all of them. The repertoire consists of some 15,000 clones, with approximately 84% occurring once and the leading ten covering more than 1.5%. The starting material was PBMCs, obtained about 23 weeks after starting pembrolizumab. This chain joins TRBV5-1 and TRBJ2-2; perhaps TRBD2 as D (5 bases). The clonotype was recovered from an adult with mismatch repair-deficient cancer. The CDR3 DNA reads TGCGCCAGCAGCTTGTCGGGATCGAACACCGGGGAGCTGTTTTTT. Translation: CASSLSGSNTGELFF.